The clone carrying this T cell receptor (beta chain) occurred many times. Sequence at one end of the junction differs from germline and may be a read error. The CDR3 contains 15 residues. Germline-derived CDR1 and CDR2 are KGHSH and LQKENI. These data originate in a study of blood T cell repertoires in COVID-19. Study-level background: Both acute and convalescent COVID-19 samples were obtained from the United States, Italy and Spain. Sample material is recorded as cDNA or gDNA derived from T cells, B-cell-depleted T cells, or PBMCs.

Enrollment of patients from Seattle took place during active infection, with longitudinal follow-up. Authors' methods: How many nucleated cells were present was estimated from reference gene primer amplification. Sequencing was performed with immunoSEQ multiplex PCR; in TCRdb, only in-frame clones are kept and a portion is missing. The V and J calls and the clone size are those of that table, but D and trimming were determined from the DNA. The sample records over 150,000 clones, approximately 94% being singletons. The sequencing sample was made of peripheral blood. This receptor was obtained from a man younger than 40 with COVID-19, enrolled during active disease. The chain has TRBV18 and TRBJ1-2, with D perhaps matching TRBD1 (6 bases). The CDR3 spells CASSPGDGQLPSHAF. In DNA, the CDR3 is TGTGCCAGCTCACCGGGGGACGGACAGCTCCCTTCTCACGCGTTC.